The following is a T cell receptor beta chain sequence with its context. The antigen is unknown. A junction boundary mismatches the germline segment, possibly from a read error. The CDR3 end is not reached by the read, which stops 3 residues before it; the germline J gene fills it in. Generated by immunoSEQ multiplex PCR, the TCRdb table keeps only in-frame clones and is missing some. This sample's table reports about 28,000 clones. CDR3 length: 12 residues. Per germline, CDR1 SGHVS and CDR2 FQNEAQ. This record belongs to a study of T cells in women clearing cervical HPV infection. Turning to the study itself: For cases, blood was sampled a median about 150 days after lesion detection, interquartile range roughly 90 to 230 days.

The study's findings and limits: CIN3+ cases had significantly higher TCR richness than controls; evenness did not differ. T-cell numbers per sample were unknown and may explain richness differences.

The rearrangement links TRBV7-8 to TRBJ2-5; D gene uncertain. The clonotype was recovered from a woman between 18 and 70 years old with a cervical HPV16 infection that either progressed to CIN3+ or cleared (not recorded which). Sequencing used blood buffy coat. The CDR3 reads CASSLFQGTQYF. The part of the CDR3 DNA that was read is TGTGCCAGCAGCCTTTTCCAAGGGACC.